This T cell receptor beta chain comes out of a study of blood T cell repertoires in COVID-19 (dated by TCRdb to 2018 to 2021). Turning to the overall study: The collaborator samples originated in the United States, Italy and Spain and spanned the acute and convalescent phases of COVID-19. The material from the prospective study consisted of cDNA or gDNA derived from T cells, B-cell-depleted T cells, or PBMCs. Samples came from the ongoing ImmuneRACE study (first 160 participants) plus 1,254 subjects from 6 global collaborators. Nearly every sample came with metadata listing a de-identified subject ID, COVID-19 status, age in years and sex. A freely available public database, intended as a resource for researchers studying the immune response to SARS-CoV-2, is where the repertoires were released. Where available, HLA class I and class II types were taken from metadata supplied by the sample provider and were not determined by assay-based typing. Subjects who had been exposed to COVID-19, were actively infected with it, or had recovered from it provided the deeply sampled blood TCRbeta repertoires that made up the dataset. General study outcomes and caveats: How much clinical and demographic metadata was included differed by source and by participant, and the metadata was provided uncurated.

V loses 5 bases, J loses 8 bases, and the germline ends lie 18 bases apart. CDR1 and CDR2, looked up from the germline V gene, are SGHTA and FQGNSA. Counted from cysteine to phenylalanine, this CDR3 has 14 amino acids. Only the CDR3 region is kept as DNA, spanning 42 bases read in frame from base 1. The immunoSEQ Assay, a bias-controlled multiplex PCR, was used to amplify TCRbeta CDR3 regions from genomic DNA. The study's processing was this. The number of nucleated cells in each sample was estimated from the amplification of reference gene primers within the assay. To quantify the absolute abundance of each unique TCRbeta CDR3 rearrangement, sequence reads were collapsed and filtered. For each sample, productive Simpson clonality was calculated as the square root of Simpson's diversity index across productive rearrangements. The source is immuneACCESS, and TCRdb retained only in-frame sequences with V and J called. Part of the clones is not carried over; for the studies checked, unresolved V genes explain less than half of this, and the remainder is unexplained. V and J calls and clone size come straight from that table; D and trimming were deduced from the DNA. The sample table shows over 150,000 clones, and about 80% are seen once. The top ten constitute 7.3% of the sample.

Enrolling through a virtual design, the prospective study's participants ranged in age from roughly 18 to 89 years and lived across about two dozen United States geographic areas. In the prospective study, cohorts were assigned on the basis of participant-reported clinical history obtained from a screening survey and a study questionnaire. ImmuneRACE Cohort 3 recovered participants were defined by two consecutive negative NP/OP PCR tests, healthcare professional clearance, or symptom resolution. In the prospective study, mobile phlebotomists collected whole blood, serum and a nasopharyngeal or oropharyngeal swab from each participant. Participants in the prospective study had the option to provide additional blood draws and questionnaires over a roughly 2-month period. Prospective study blood samples were shipped either frozen or at room temperature before DNA extraction. As for this clone: The specificity of this receptor is unknown. Base qualities are not provided; no much larger clone lies one nucleotide away.

The receptor comes from a man aged 50 to 60 who had recovered from COVID-19. The sample taken for sequencing was PBMCs or T cells enriched from blood (not recorded which). The chain uses TRBV7-2 and TRBJ1-2, and perhaps TRBD1 as D gene, on 6 matching bases. The DNA sequence is as follows: TGTGCCAGCAGCACGCTCGGGGGGGCGCGAGGCTACACCTTC. Its translation reads: CASSTLGGARGYTF.